This T cell receptor (beta chain) was found in a study of CD8 T cells in Susac syndrome. RNA amounts of about 0.5 to 1 ug underwent reverse transcription with random hexamers. Via MiXCR, TCRdb re-called the immunoSEQ multiplex PCR reads, giving one row per CDR3 protein. The sample gives hundreds of thousands of distinct CDR3 sequences, almost 85% of which show up once; approximately 0.2% is in the top ten. Per germline, CDR1 GTSNPN and CDR2 SVGIG (reference sequence). Trimming cost V 5 bases and J 5 bases; bases outside gene matches: 1. The CDR3 loop spans 12 amino acids. Sequences were obtained from CD8+ T cells from PBMCs. V usage is TRBV30 and J usage is TRBJ1-4; 8 nucleotides agree with TRBD1. The receptor comes from a human donor with multiple sclerosis. The CDR3 loop reads CAWDRGNEKLFF. Written as DNA, the CDR3 is TGTGCCTGGGACAGGGGAAATGAAAAACTGTTTTTT.